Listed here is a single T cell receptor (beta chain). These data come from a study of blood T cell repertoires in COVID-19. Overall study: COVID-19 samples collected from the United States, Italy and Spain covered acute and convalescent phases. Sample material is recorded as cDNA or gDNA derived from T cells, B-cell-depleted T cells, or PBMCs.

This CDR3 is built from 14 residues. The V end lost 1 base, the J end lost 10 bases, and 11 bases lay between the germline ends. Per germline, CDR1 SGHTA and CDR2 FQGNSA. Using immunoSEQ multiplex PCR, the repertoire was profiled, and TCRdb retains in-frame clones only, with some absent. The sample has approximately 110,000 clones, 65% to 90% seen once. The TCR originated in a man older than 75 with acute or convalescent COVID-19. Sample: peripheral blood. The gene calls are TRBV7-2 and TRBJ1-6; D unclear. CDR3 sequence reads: CASSLGVASSPLHF. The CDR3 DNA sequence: TGTGCCAGCAGCTTAGGGGTAGCGAGCTCACCCCTCCACTTT.